This TCR beta chain was captured in a study of T cells in Graves' hyperthyroidism and ophthalmopathy. The germline V gene encodes CDR1 ENHRY and CDR2 SYGVKD. Trimming removed 5 bases at V and 4 bases at J, with 12 bases between. This CDR3 has 13 residues. This clonotype was observed at least ten times. The source material, RNA transcripts, was used to amplify TCR beta CDR3 regions. The study used the HTBI primer set for a first-round RT-PCR of the TCR CDR3. TCRdb ran MiXCR on the multiplex PCR reads and lists one entry per CDR3 protein. The profile shows hundreds of thousands of distinct CDR3 sequences, 35% of them singletons.

Sequencing was carried out using blood. V and J are TRBV10-3 and TRBJ2-7; D unresolved. The source of this sequence is a woman aged 35 to 49 with Graves' hyperthyroidism. The CDR3 region has the DNA TGTGCCATCAGTACCCAGACAACGTACGAGCAGTACTTC. The encoded protein is CAISTQTTYEQYF.